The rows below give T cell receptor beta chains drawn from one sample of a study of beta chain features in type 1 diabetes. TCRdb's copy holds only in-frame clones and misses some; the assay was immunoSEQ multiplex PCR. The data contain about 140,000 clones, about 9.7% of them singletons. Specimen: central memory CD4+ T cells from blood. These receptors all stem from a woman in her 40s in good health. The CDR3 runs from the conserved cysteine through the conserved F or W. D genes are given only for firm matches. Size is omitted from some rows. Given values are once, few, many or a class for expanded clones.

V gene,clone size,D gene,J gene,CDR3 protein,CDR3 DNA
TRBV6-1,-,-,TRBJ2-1,CASRRPGLDDNEQFF,TGTGCCAGCAGAAGACCAGGGTTGGACGACAATGAGCAGTTCTTC
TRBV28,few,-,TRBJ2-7,CASSRPTTASYEQYF,TGTGCCAGCAGCCGCCCGACAACAGCCTCCTACGAGCAGTACTTC
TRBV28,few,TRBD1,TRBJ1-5,CASGSAGGQGGQPQHF,TGTGCCAGCGGTTCAGCCGGGGGACAGGGCGGTCAGCCCCAGCATTTT
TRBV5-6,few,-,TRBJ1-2,CASSLHPSGGYTF,TGTGCCAGCAGCCTGCATCCCTCGGGAGGCTACACCTTC
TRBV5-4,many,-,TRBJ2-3,CASSPDTGGRPTDTQYF,TGTGCCAGCAGCCCCGACACGGGGGGCCGCCCCACAGATACGCAGTATTTT
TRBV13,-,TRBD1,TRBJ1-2,CASSFRQGASNYGYTF,TGTGCCAGCAGCTTCCGACAGGGGGCATCTAACTATGGCTACACCTTC
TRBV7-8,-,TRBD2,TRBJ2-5,CASSSSLAGGPETQYF,TGTGCCAGCAGCTCTTCACTAGCGGGGGGGCCAGAGACCCAGTACTTC
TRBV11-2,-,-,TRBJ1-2,CASSSPYRARSTNYGYTF,TGTGCCAGCAGTTCCCCGTACAGGGCCCGAAGTACTAACTATGGCTACACCTTC
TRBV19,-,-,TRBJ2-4,CASNWSGAKNIQYF,TGTGCCAGTAATTGGTCAGGGGCCAAAAACATTCAGTACTTC
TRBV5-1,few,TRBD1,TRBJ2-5,CASSPGTGGKETQYF,TGCGCCAGCAGCCCCGGGACAGGGGGAAAAGAGACCCAGTACTTC
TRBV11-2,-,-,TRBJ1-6,CASSPQGNRSPLHF,TGTGCCAGCAGCCCACAGGGAAACAGGTCACCCCTCCACTTT
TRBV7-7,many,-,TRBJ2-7,CASSPDASLGEQYF,TGTGCTAGCAGCCCAGATGCTAGCTTGGGGGAGCAGTACTTC
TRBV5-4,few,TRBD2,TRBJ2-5,CASSPPAGGGETQYF,TGTGCCAGCAGTCCCCCAGCGGGGGGGGGAGAGACCCAGTACTTC
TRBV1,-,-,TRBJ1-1,CTSSQGANTEAFF,TGCACCAGCAGCCAGGGAGCGAACACTGAAGCTTTCTTT
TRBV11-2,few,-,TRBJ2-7,CASSLDFSSDRGQYF,TGTGCCAGCAGCTTAGATTTTAGTAGTGACCGGGGGCAGTACTTC
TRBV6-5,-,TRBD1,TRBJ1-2,CASSMTGTNYGYTF,TGTGCCAGCAGTATGACAGGGACGAACTATGGCTACACCTTC
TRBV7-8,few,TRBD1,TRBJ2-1,CASSLAGRTGYNEQFF,TGTGCCAGCAGCTTAGCTGGGCGGACAGGTTACAATGAGCAGTTCTTC
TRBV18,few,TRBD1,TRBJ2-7,CASSPSLGTGVREQYF,TGTGCCAGCTCACCATCCCTCGGGACAGGGGTGAGGGAGCAGTACTTC
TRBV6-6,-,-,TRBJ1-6,CASRPGLGENSPLHF,TGTGCCAGCAGGCCGGGACTGGGAGAAAATTCACCCCTCCACTTT
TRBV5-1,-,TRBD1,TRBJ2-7,CASSAWGQGNNEQYF,TGCGCCAGCAGCGCCTGGGGACAGGGTAACAACGAGCAGTACTTC
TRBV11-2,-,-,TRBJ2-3,CASSFGTNTDTQYF,TGTGCCAGCAGCTTCGGGACAAACACAGATACGCAGTATTTT
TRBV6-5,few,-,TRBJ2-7,CASSQRQEQYF,TGTGCCAGCAGCCAGCGACAGGAGCAGTACTTC
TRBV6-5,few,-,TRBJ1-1,CASSIQGSGTEAFF,TGTGCCAGCAGCATACAGGGAAGTGGCACTGAAGCTTTCTTT
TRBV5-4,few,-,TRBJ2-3,CASSLDGGRTDTQYF,TGTGCCAGCAGCTTGGACGGGGGAAGGACAGATACGCAGTATTTT
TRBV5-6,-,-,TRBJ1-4,CASSLTATNEKLFF,TGTGCCAGCAGCCTGACAGCAACTAATGAAAAACTGTTTTTT
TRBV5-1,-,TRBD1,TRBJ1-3,CASSSTGAGNTIYF,TGCGCCAGCAGCTCTACAGGGGCCGGTAACACCATATATTTT
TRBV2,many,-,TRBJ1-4,CASHSQINEKLFF,TGTGCCAGCCACAGTCAGATTAATGAAAAACTGTTTTTT